The next 22 T cell receptor beta chains were all read from a single sample in a study of T cell repertoires in cytomegalovirus infection. Via MiXCR, TCRdb re-called the reads, giving one row per CDR3 protein. This sample carries about 770,000 distinct CDR3 sequences, about 28% of them seen once, and the ten largest clones take roughly 14%. These receptors' antigens are unknown. This sample comprised cultured CD8+ T cells from PBMCs, obtained from culture after CMV antigen stimulation. Receptor source: a human donor in good health (CMV status not recorded). Some clones in this sample may be carry-over from other donors' samples.

The J gene is TRBJ2-1, the V gene TRBV12-3 or TRBV12-4, with 10 bases aligning to TRBD1. The CDR3 sequence is 15 residues long. V shed 6 bases and J 7 bases; nucleotides not matched to a gene: 9. CDR3 residues: CASSLNGDRGNEQFF. For the CDR3, the DNA is TGTGCCAGCAGCCTCAACGGGGACAGGGGTAATGAGCAGTTCTTC.

This clonotype came up a few times. The chain links TRBV6-8 to TRBJ1-2; 7 positions agree with TRBD1. Germline assignment: CDR1 MNHGY and CDR2 SAAAGT. Trimming took 6 bases from V and 2 from J; bases not matched to a gene: 9. CDR3 length equals 15 residues. CDR3 nucleotides: TGTGCCAGCAGGGACCCTTGGACAGGAAACTATGGCTACACCTTC. The encoded protein is CASRDPWTGNYGYTF.

The chain employs TRBV4-3 and TRBJ1-2; D gene uncertain. Trimming pared 3 bases from V and 3 bases from J, leaving 20 bases between. CDR1 and CDR2 from the germline V gene are LGHNA and YSLEER. This CDR3 is 17 amino acids long. The CDR3 region has the DNA TGCGCCAGCAGCCACCTAGGGTTGGAGGCGCAGGACTATGGCTACACCTTC. It specifies CASSHLGLEAQDYGYTF.

The gene calls are TRBV10-3 and TRBJ2-5, with TRBD2 matching 10 bases. CDR1 and CDR2 from the germline V gene are ENHRY and SYGVKD. The V gene end was trimmed by 3 bases and the J gene end by 12 bases; junction bases not matched to a gene: 13. CDR3 length: 15 residues. CDR3: CAISDPGASGGPKYF. CDR3 coding DNA: TGTGCCATCAGTGATCCGGGGGCTAGCGGGGGACCCAAGTACTTC.

This clonotype was seen more than once but under ten times. J is TRBJ1-6 and V is TRBV9; 7 positions match TRBD1. The germline CDR1 and CDR2 sequences are SGDLS and YYNGEE. The CDR3 sequence is 14 residues long. V lost 3 bases to trimming and J lost 8 bases; unmatched junction nucleotides: 5. The chain's CDR3 is CASSDGTVYSPLHF. CDR3 nucleotides: TGTGCCAGCAGCGATGGGACAGTATATTCACCCCTCCACTTT.

The chain recombines TRBV6-1 with TRBJ2-7; 7 positions match TRBD2. After removal of 4 bases from V and 3 bases from J, the junction contained 9 bases not matched to a gene. The length of the CDR3 is 15 residues. Germline values: CDR1 MNHNS, CDR2 SASEGT. Written as DNA, the CDR3 is TGTGCCAGCAGTGTCTTTTCCGGGACTATCTACGAGCAGTACGTC. Translation: CASSVFSGTIYEQYV.

The chain couples TRBV7-9 to TRBJ1-1; 7 bases align to TRBD1. V was clipped by 6 bases and J by 5 bases; unmatched bases: 9. Germline-derived CDR1 and CDR2 are SEHNR and FQNEAQ (reference sequence). The CDR3 has 14 amino acids. CDR3 amino acids: CASRLTGRETEAFF. CDR3 DNA sequence: TGTGCCAGCAGGTTGACAGGGAGAGAGACTGAAGCTTTCTTT.

The J gene is TRBJ2-2, the V gene TRBV7-9, with a possible D match to TRBD2 (6 bases). CDR1 is SEHNR, CDR2 FQNEAQ, per germline (reference sequence). Trimming removed 1 base from V and 10 bases from J, with 19 bases in between. This CDR3 has 16 amino acids. The CDR3 sequence is CASSLGLWRGREELFF. CDR3 in DNA: TGTGCCAGCAGCTTAGGACTGTGGCGGGGCCGAGAGGAGCTGTTTTTT.

This clonotype has only a few counts. This chain joins TRBV20-1 and TRBJ1-2; 8 positions agree with TRBD1. CDR1 is DFQATT and CDR2 is SNEGSKA in the germline V gene (reference sequence). There are 13 residues in the CDR3. V was clipped by 5 bases and J by 8 bases; unmatched bases: 10. In nucleotides, the CDR3 is TGCAGTGCTCCCGGACAGGGCGATTGGGGCTACACCTTC. Translated, it gives CSAPGQGDWGYTF.

The rearrangement links TRBV29-1 to TRBJ2-1; no reliable D call. There are 10 residues in the CDR3. Germline CDR1 is SQVTM and CDR2 is ANQGSEA. Trimming shortened V by 3 bases and J by 13 bases, and 10 bases separated the two germline ends. Written as DNA, the CDR3 is TGCAGCGTTGACGAAGGGTCCCAGTTCTTC. Encoded protein: CSVDEGSQFF.

The CDR3 region is CASSLPSGTGNTGELFF. CDR3 nucleotide sequence: TGTGCCAGCAGTTTACCCTCCGGGACAGGGAACACCGGGGAGCTGTTTTTT. The chain links TRBV27 to TRBJ2-2; 8 nucleotides align to TRBD1. From germline, CDR1 is MNHEY and CDR2 SMNVEV (reference sequence). CDR3 size: 17 residues. V lost 2 bases, J lost 1 base, and 6 bases stayed unmatched.

V and J are TRBV6-1 and TRBJ2-7; 9 bases are shared with TRBD1. Looked up from germline, CDR1 is MNHNS and CDR2 is SASEGT. The J segment lost 2 bases and the V segment lost 6 bases, leaving 8 bases of the junction unmatched. The CDR3 is 15 residues long. The CDR3 coding sequence is TGTGCCAGCAGACGGACAGGGGAATTCCCCTACGAGCAGTACGTC. Amino acid sequence: CASRRTGEFPYEQYV.

This clonotype was detected only a few times. The chain couples TRBV9 to TRBJ1-2, with D maybe TRBD1 (6 bases). V lost 1 base to trimming and J lost 3 bases, with 19 bases between them. The CDR3 has 17 residues. From germline, CDR1 is SGDLS and CDR2 YYNGEE. This CDR3 reads CASSVSPFSGAYYGYTF. CDR3 nucleotide sequence: TGTGCCAGCAGCGTATCCCCATTTTCAGGGGCGTACTATGGCTACACCTTC.

The J gene is TRBJ1-1, the V gene TRBV27; no reliable D call. CDR3 length: 16 amino acids. The germline gives CDR1 MNHEY, CDR2 SMNVEV (reference sequence). Trimming pared 2 bases from V and 2 bases from J, leaving 15 bases between. Written as DNA, the CDR3 is TGTGCCAGCAGTTTACTCCCTCCAGTTCTTAACACTGAAGCTTTCTTT. The encoded protein is CASSLLPPVLNTEAFF.

The table lists this clonotype with many counts. The chain has TRBV6-5 and TRBJ2-3; tentative D call: TRBD1 (5 bases). Trimming removed 6 bases at V and 1 base at J, with 14 bases between. The CDR3 loop spans 15 amino acids. The germline V gene encodes CDR1 MNHEY and CDR2 SVGAGI. The CDR3: CASRITGDRTDTQYF. The CDR3 nucleotides read TGTGCCAGCAGGATTACAGGAGACCGCACAGATACGCAGTATTTT.

J is TRBJ2-7 and V is TRBV7-9, with TRBD1 matching over 7 bases. The CDR3 is 16 residues long. Germline V lookup: CDR1 SEHNR, CDR2 FQNEAQ (reference sequence). Trimming removed 4 bases from V and 4 bases from J; junction bases left unmatched: 13. CDR3 sequence: CASSSSDEGARYEQYV. Here the CDR3 DNA reads TGTGCCAGCAGCTCCAGCGACGAGGGGGCGCGGTACGAGCAGTACGTC.

This clonotype was seen more than once but under ten times. This chain uses TRBV3-1 with TRBJ1-4; D is perhaps TRBD1 (6 bases). The germline gives CDR1 LGHDT, CDR2 YNNKEL (reference sequence). V lost 0 bases to trimming and J lost 4 bases, with 21 bases between them. CDR3 size: 19 residues. The CDR3 reads CASSQDFTAGDDFNEKLFF. CDR3 DNA sequence: TGTGCCAGCAGCCAAGATTTTACGGCAGGGGACGATTTTAATGAAAAACTGTTTTTT.

Details on this clonotype: A single base separates this from a much larger clone, so it may be a read error. J is TRBJ2-1 and V is TRBV5-6; 9 bases align to TRBD1. This CDR3 spans 15 amino acids. V lost 0 bases and J lost 5; bases outside the gene matches: 3. CDR1 and CDR2 from the germline V gene are SGHDT and YYEEEE. The CDR3, as DNA: TGTGCCAGCAGCTTGGGACAGGGGGTAAACAATGAGCAGTTCTTC. It specifies CASSLGQGVNNEQFF.

The gene calls are TRBV24-1 and TRBJ2-5; D perhaps matches TRBD1 (5 bases). CDR1 is KGHDR, CDR2 SFDVKD, per germline. This CDR3 contains 13 residues. Trimming removed 4 bases at V and 5 bases at J, with 10 bases between. Written as DNA, the CDR3 is TGTGCCACCAGTGACCAGGGATGGGAGACCCAGTACTTC. It encodes CATSDQGWETQYF.

This clonotype was counted between two and nine times. A read error may be the cause here, since a much bigger clone is one base away. This chain uses TRBV28 with TRBJ2-2; D is unresolved. This CDR3 has 11 residues. V dropped 8 bases and J dropped 3 bases, with 4 bases sitting between them. Per germline, CDR1 MDHEN and CDR2 SYDVKM. Here the CDR3 DNA reads TGTGCCAGCGGGTACACCGGGGAGCTGTTTTTT. Translated, it gives CASGYTGELFF.

This clonotype appeared many times. The J gene is TRBJ1-5, the V gene TRBV7-2; 9 nucleotides match TRBD1. In germline, CDR1 is SGHTA, CDR2 FQGNSA. Trimming took 5 bases from V and 1 from J; bases not matched to a gene: 6. The CDR3 has 16 residues. CDR3 coding DNA: TGTGCCAGCAGCAGCCGGGACAGGGACAGCAATCAGCCCCAGCATTTT. Protein: CASSSRDRDSNQPQHF.

The rearrangement links TRBV12-3 or TRBV12-4 to TRBJ2-3; D remains ambiguous. Trimming took off 6 bases at V and 2 bases at J, with 9 bases between the two ends. This CDR3 has 13 residues. The CDR3 spells CASSWISTDTQYF. The DNA for the CDR3 is TGTGCCAGCAGCTGGATATCCACAGATACGCAGTATTTT.